This record looks at one T cell receptor (beta chain) sequence and its context. Its cognate antigen is unknown. This sample is part of a study of T cells in localized non-small cell lung cancer. General study points: Appearing in adjacent lung were a median about 57 of the top 100 tumor clones. Sequencing covered just one tumor region, so heterogeneity cannot be ruled out.

With V trimmed by 3 bases and J by 0 bases, 21 bases remained unmatched. This CDR3 region has 22 residues. From germline, CDR1 is SGHRS and CDR2 YFSETQ. Repertoires were generated with immunoSEQ multiplex PCR, while TCRdb's copy carries only in-frame clones and drops some. The data contain about 72,000 clones, 84% of them seen just once; the ten biggest clones take up about 14%. The chain is built from TRBV5-1 and TRBJ2-1; 10 bases match TRBD2. Source: peripheral blood, taken before any cancer treatment. The sequence was collected from a female donor of 60 years or more with stage I lung adenocarcinoma. CDR3 coding DNA: TGCGCCAGCAGCTCTGACAGGGAGAAGAGACTAGCGGGCCCGAGCTCCTACAATGAGCAGTTCTTC. Its protein product is CASSSDREKRLAGPSSYNEQFF.